This T cell receptor (beta chain) came from a study of T-cell memory formation after mild COVID-19. From the 5' RACE reads, TCRdb called clonotypes with MiXCR, one entry per CDR3 protein. The table has under 150,000 distinct CDR3 sequences, approximately 21% seen once; the top ten hold approximately 40%. V lost 6 bases to trimming and J lost 8 bases, with 14 bases between them. The CDR3 extends over 14 amino acids. In the case of this clonotype: Antigen specificity is unknown.

Study-level findings and limits: CD4+ bias marked clones expanding day 15 to 37, unlike balanced contracting clones.

The source material was PBMCs or a T cell subset sorted from them (not recorded which). The chain carries TRBV12-3 or TRBV12-4 and TRBJ1-6; tentative D call: TRBD1 (5 bases). This receptor was taken from a young man who had mild COVID-19 (a few samples of this study predate the infection). Cell type and time point are not known. The CDR3 sequence is CASRLGKGYSPLHF. In DNA, the CDR3 is TGTGCCAGCAGACTGGGTAAGGGGTATTCACCCCTCCACTTT.